The source of this T cell receptor beta chain is a study of beta chain features in type 1 diabetes. CD4+ naive, central memory, regulatory and stem cell-like memory subsets were isolated by sorting on CD45RO/CCR7/CD25/CD127/CD95/CD27. Each sorted population was over 95% pure. This clone appeared a few times. Its antigen remains unknown. The ends were cut back, 5 bases at V and 3 bases at J, with 17 bases in the middle. The CDR3 runs 15 residues. Germline V CDR1 and CDR2: SEHNR, FQNEAQ (reference sequence). Expressed TCRB transcripts were sequenced, since all the RNA that had been isolated was reverse transcribed. TCRdb keeps only in-frame clones here, not all; method: immunoSEQ multiplex PCR. The sample includes some 140,000 clones, roughly 10% seen only once; the top ten take approximately 0.7%. Findings of the study overall: A moderate, significant TCRB CDR3 shortening appeared in type 1 diabetes across four CD4+ subsets. In the patient group, naive, central memory and Treg TCRB repertoires seemed more alike than in the healthy donor group.

The material sequenced was central memory CD4+ T cells from blood. This chain links TRBV7-9 with TRBJ2-7, with a tentative D call TRBD1 (6 bases). The receptor comes from a young man with type 1 diabetes. The CDR3 protein is CASSAGARTDYEQYF. The CDR3 DNA reads as TGTGCCAGCAGCGCAGGGGCTCGGACAGACTACGAGCAGTACTTC.